This T cell receptor (beta chain) was sequenced during a study of blood T cell repertoires in COVID-19. Overall study: PBMCs, B-cell-depleted T cells, or T cells provided the cDNA or gDNA that made up the material.

The study recruited people aged about 18 to 95 years across approximately 25 US areas. Symptom resolution, clearance, or two negative PCRs marked the recovered donors of Cohort 3. CDR3 length: 13 amino acids. Trimming removed 7 bases from V and 3 bases from J, with 16 bases in between. Germline V gene sequence: CDR1 SQVTM, CDR2 ANQGSEA. Per the authors' pipeline: Reference gene primers were amplified, and this amplification served to estimate nucleated cell counts. TCRdb's table, derived via immunoSEQ multiplex PCR, lists solely in-frame clones and lacks some. V and J calls and clone size follow that table, whereas D and trimming were derived from the DNA. The table records 200,000 to 250,000 clones, about 90% of them present only once.

This receptor was taken from a young man who had recovered from COVID-19. The chain is built from TRBV29-1 and TRBJ2-7; possibly TRBD1 for D (6 bases). Sequencing was carried out using PBMCs or T cells enriched from blood (not recorded which). CDR3 region: CSAAVGQNYEQYF. The CDR3 DNA follows: TGCAGCGCTGCCGTCGGACAGAACTACGAGCAGTACTTC.